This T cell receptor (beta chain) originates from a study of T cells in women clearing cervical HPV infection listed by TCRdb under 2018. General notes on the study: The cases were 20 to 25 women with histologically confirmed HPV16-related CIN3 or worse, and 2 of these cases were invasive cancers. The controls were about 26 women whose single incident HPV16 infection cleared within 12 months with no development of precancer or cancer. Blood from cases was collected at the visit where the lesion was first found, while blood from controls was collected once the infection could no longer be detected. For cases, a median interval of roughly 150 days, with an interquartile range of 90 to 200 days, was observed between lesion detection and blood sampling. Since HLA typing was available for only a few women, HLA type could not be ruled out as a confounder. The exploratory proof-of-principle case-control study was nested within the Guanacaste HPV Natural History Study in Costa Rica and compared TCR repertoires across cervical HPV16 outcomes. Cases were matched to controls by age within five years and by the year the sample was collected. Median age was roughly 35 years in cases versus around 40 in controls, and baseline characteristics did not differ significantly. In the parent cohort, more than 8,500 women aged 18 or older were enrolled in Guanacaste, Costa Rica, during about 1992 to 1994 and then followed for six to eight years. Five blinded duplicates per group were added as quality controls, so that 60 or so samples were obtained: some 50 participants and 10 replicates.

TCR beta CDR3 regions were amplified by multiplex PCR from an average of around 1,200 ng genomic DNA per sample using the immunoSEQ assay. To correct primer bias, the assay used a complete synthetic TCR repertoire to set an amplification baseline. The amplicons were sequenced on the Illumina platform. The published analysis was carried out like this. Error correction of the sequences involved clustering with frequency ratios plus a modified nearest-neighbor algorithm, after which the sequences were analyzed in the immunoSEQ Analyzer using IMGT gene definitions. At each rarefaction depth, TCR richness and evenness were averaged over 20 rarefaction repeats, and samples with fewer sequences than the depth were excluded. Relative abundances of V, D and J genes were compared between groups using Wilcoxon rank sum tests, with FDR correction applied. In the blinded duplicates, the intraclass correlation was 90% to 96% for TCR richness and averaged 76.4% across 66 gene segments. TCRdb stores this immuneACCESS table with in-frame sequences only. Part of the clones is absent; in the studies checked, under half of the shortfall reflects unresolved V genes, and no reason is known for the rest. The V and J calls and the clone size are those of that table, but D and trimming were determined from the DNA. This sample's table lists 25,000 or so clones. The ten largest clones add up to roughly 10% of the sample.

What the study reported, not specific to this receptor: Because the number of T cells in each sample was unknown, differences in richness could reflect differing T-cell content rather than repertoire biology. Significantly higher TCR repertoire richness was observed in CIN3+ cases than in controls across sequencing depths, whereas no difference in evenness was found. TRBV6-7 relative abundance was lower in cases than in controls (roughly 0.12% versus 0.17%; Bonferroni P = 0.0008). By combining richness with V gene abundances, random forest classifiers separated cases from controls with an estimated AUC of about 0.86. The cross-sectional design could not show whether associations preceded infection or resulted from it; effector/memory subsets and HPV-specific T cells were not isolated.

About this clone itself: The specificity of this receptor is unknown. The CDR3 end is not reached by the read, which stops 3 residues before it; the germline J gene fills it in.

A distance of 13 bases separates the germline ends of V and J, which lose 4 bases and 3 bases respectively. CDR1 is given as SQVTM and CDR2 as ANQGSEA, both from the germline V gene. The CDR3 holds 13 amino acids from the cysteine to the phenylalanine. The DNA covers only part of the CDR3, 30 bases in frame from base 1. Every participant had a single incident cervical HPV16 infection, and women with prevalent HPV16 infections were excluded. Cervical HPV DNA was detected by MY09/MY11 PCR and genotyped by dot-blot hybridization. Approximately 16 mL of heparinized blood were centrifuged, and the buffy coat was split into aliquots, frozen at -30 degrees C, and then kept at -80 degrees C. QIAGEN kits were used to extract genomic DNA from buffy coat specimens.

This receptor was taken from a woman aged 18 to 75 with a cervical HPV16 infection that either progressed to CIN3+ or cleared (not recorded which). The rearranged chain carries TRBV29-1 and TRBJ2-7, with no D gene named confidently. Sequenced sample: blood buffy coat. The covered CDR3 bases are TGCAGCGTTGCAGCAGGTCATCGCTACGAG. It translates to CSVAAGHRYE. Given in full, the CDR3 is CSVAAGHRYEQYF.